Included here is one T cell receptor beta chain sequence, with context. The antigen it binds to is not known. Base qualities are not at hand, and no much larger clone is one base apart. This sample is drawn from a study of cytomegalovirus exposure and HLA in healthy donors (dated by TCRdb to about 2017). As for the study more broadly: An earlier analysis of several hundred of the donors reported 250 to 350 Gb of sequence data and 117 million unique TCR beta sequences from 190 million or so T cells. Approximately 330 gigabases of sequencing data and around 90 million unique TCR sequences made up an early release that covered 500 to 650 HLA-typed donors. Of the roughly 390 genotyped donors, 65% to 90% were placed in the genetic ancestry cluster associated with self-reported Caucasian donors. The study was designed to test whether signatures of past pathogen exposure could be identified by cataloging public T cell receptors. The study profiled the T cell repertoires of hundreds of subjects by immunosequencing and related them to cytomegalovirus serostatus. A separate validation cohort of some 130 different subjects was used in addition to the approximately 700-subject first cohort. To predict cytomegalovirus infection status, the study brought together high-throughput TCR immunosequencing, statistical association of individual TCRs with disease status, and machine learning. To study patterns of TCR occurrence, a later analysis re-analyzed previously published TCR beta repertoires from just over 650 donors and added high-resolution HLA genotyping. Rather than using new phenotypic data, the later analysis identified candidate immune exposures from TCR beta sequences and from how often those sequences occurred across donors. To decide whether each TCR beta V gene segment behaved as functional or pseudogenic, an earlier analysis of over 500 of the donors relied on high-throughput TCR beta sequencing. Donor age, sex, ethnicity and CMV serostatus were compiled alongside the repertoire data. A later genetic analysis took genome-wide SNP genotypes for about 55% of the 666 donors and used that subset as a discovery cohort. Every repertoire in the discovery cohort had been generated on one and the same sequencing platform. HLA typing covered class I and class II loci at four-digit resolution. The number of typed donors differed by locus: about 620-640 for A, B, C, DRB1 and DQB1; some 540 for DQA1; around 610 for DPA1; and approximately 450 for DPB1. A handful of DR-DQ haplotypes were handled as single units for association and clustering because linkage in the cohort was strong. Across 300 to 500 genotyped donors of the cohort, an average of roughly 250,000 unique TCR beta nucleotide sequences per donor were sequenced, and 15% to 20% of those sequences were non-productive.

The protocol used for the library was the immunoSEQ multiplex PCR assay. For the multiplex PCR, a mixture combining 60 forward primers for TCR Vbeta segments and 13 reverse primers for TCR Jbeta segments was used. The CDR3 region of rearranged TCR beta genes was amplified from genomic DNA by a multiplex PCR assay. The amplified TCR beta libraries were sequenced on the Illumina HiSeq System as 87-base-pair reads. In the authors' own workflow: In a later analysis, 70 million to 95 million unique TCR beta chains were counted across the 500 to 850 repertoires, and around 11 million of these chains were shared by at least two donors. To remove PCR and sequencing errors, raw reads were error-corrected and collapsed into unique sequences using a nearest-neighbor algorithm that merged closely related sequences. CDR3 sequences were aligned to IMGT reference sequences to assign V, D and J gene segments. Each retained sequence needed at least a six-nucleotide match to both a V gene segment and a J gene segment. A rearrangement was called productive if the CDR3 had no stop codons and remained in frame with V and J, and every other rearrangement was called non-productive. Following IMGT convention, CDR3 was defined as the stretch from the second conserved V-encoded cysteine to the conserved J-encoded phenylalanine. In an earlier analysis of around 570 of the donors, sequences lacking an unambiguous match to a single V gene segment were excluded. In an earlier analysis of 587 of the donors, V segments were called functional above 56.7% productive rearrangements and were called segregating when the between-donor standard deviation exceeded 5%. To diagnose cytomegalovirus status from the catalog of TCR beta chain sequences, a statistical classification framework was built. A later analysis assigned V and J genes by comparing TCR nucleotide sequences with IMGT/GENE-DB human TR gene sequences. In a later analysis, CDR3 sequences and most-parsimonious VDJ recombination scenarios were assigned using the TCRdist pipeline. In a later analysis, each TCR beta chain was defined by its CDR3 amino acid sequence together with its V-gene family, and reads lacking a unique V-gene family were excluded. In a later analysis, 550 to 650 highly shared, low-generation-probability nucleotide sequences were removed to address suspected cross-contamination and a sequencing artifact. In a later analysis, a clonal expansion index for each public chain was calculated from normalized within-repertoire ranks of inferred template counts. In a later analysis, generation probabilities were computed with a VDJ recombination model fitted to out-of-frame rearrangements, and the resulting probabilities were checked against IGoR. A later analysis scored TCR-TCR, TCR-HLA and TCR-CMV co-occurrence with hypergeometric tests, applying a repertoire-size bias correction to TCR pairs. To estimate false discovery rates, a later analysis permuted the HLA or CMV assignments 20 times. In a later analysis, co-occurring TCRs were grouped using DBSCAN, with TCRdist sequence similarity added in when clustering inside HLA-allele-positive subsets. Co-occurrence clustering excluded repertoires with fewer than 30,000 or more than 120,000 public chains, plus five with anomalous nucleotide sharing. This immuneACCESS table, as held by TCRdb, lists in-frame sequences with V and J called but not all clones. Of the missing ones, under half trace to an unresolved V gene in checked studies; the others have no known cause. The V and J calls and clone size come from that table; D and trimming were worked out from the DNA. Counted in this sample were about 220,000 clones; 82% of them appeared once. 5% to 6.5% of the sample rests with the top ten.

Study-wide conclusions, independent of this receptor: According to a later analysis, TCR association rates differed among HLA loci, with DRB1 alleles showing the most associated TCRs and HLA-C alleles showing the fewest. The study gave a list of about 150 TCR beta chains associated with cytomegalovirus. The classifier was reported to diagnose cytomegalovirus status with high specificity and sensitivity in both the original cohort and the validation cohort. This cohort had only TCR beta chains sequenced, and the lack of alpha or paired-chain data limited which features could be detected. A later genetic analysis reported fewer N-insertions in productive TCRs among donors in an Asian-associated ancestry cluster than the approximately 670-donor mean. In vitro tests confirmed that a few of the cytomegalovirus-associated TCR beta chains recognize cytomegalovirus antigens. When HLA alleles, especially DR and DQ, strongly co-occurred, TCR associations were difficult to assign to individual alleles. Because counts were too low, more than 15 rarely observed V segments, including chromosome 9 orphons, were excluded from the earlier analysis of fewer than 650 of the donors. A further reported finding was that TCR beta sequences accurately predicted the HLA-A and HLA-B alleles for most subjects in the first cohort. The sequencing pipeline was judged likely to have produced a cluster of highly shared sequence variants as a technical artifact. Sequencing depth was assumed to be roughly uniform across donors in the presence/absence analyses, though that assumption may not hold. In a later analysis, HLA-associated TCR beta chains were found to be more clonally expanded and to have lower generation probabilities than equally common non-associated chains. Correlated functional status among segregating V segments might reflect linkage disequilibrium, but an unknown experimental factor could not be ruled out. In a later genetic analysis, a missense DCLRE1C variant was associated with V-gene and J-gene trimming of TCR beta chains, and the association was replicated in an independent cohort. Because the 87-base-pair reads could not distinguish some IMGT-functional V segments, including TRBV6-2 and TRBV6-3, those segments were excluded. Because HLA typing was unavailable for some donors at each locus, only the typed subset was used in association tests. Broadly in line with IMGT annotations, most TCR beta V segments showed up in productive rearrangements about 90% or about 30% of the time in an earlier analysis of 450 to 750 of the donors. While some public TCRs were present in many individuals, most TCR sequences turned up only very rarely across donors. Most CMV-associated TCR beta chains appeared to be HLA-restricted in a later analysis, and the HLA associations seemed to be driven largely by CMV exposure. In a later analysis, several top co-occurrence clusters were reported to appear linked to parvovirus B19, influenza, CMV and Epstein-Barr virus. The authors suggested that the approach could potentially be extended to other disease states and immunological phenotypes. Immune exposure information for the cohort was limited to CMV serostatus. Specific HLA alleles were associated with more than 15,000 TCR beta sequences at a false discovery rate of 0.05 in a later analysis.

The cohort consisted of approximately 670 healthy bone marrow donors. At the time of sampling, every cohort member was nominally healthy, though immune exposures that went unrecorded were likely present. The donor was CMV seropositive and belonged to the group of 250 to 350 seropositive cohort members. A peripheral blood sample was provided by each donor, and peripheral blood mononuclear cells were used for TCR beta sequencing. The Qiagen DNeasy Blood Extraction Kit was used to extract genomic DNA from the blood cell samples. For CDR1 and CDR2, the germline V gene (reference sequence) lists LNHDA and SQIVND. Trimming removed 5 bases from V and 7 bases from J; the gene matches leave 12 bases unexplained. The CDR3 spans 16 residues, from the cysteine through the phenylalanine. The only DNA kept is the CDR3, 48 bases in frame from the first base.

The TCR was taken from a woman between 35 and 50 years old in good health and CMV-seropositive. In this chain, TRBV19 is recombined with TRBJ1-5, with 9 bases matching TRBD1. Sequenced: PBMCs. The nucleotide sequence is TGTGCCAGTAGTCGAGAGGGACAGGGTCATCGCCAGCCCCAGCATTTT. The translation is CASSREGQGHRQPQHF.